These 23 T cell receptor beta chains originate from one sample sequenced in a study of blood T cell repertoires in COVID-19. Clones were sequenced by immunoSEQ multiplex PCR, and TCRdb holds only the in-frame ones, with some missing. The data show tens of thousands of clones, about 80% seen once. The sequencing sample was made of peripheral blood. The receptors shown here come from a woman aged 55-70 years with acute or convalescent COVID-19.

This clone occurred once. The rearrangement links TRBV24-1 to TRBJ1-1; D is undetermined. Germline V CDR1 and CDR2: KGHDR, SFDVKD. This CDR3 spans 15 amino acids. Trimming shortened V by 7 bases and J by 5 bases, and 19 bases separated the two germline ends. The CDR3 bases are TGTGCCACCAGCCCATCGGGGAACCTTGGGACTGAAGCTTTCTTT. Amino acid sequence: CATSPSGNLGTEAFF.

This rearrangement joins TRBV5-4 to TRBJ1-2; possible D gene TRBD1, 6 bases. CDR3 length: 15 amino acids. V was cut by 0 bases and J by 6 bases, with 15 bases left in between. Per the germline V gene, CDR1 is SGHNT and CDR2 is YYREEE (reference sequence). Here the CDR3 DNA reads TGTGCCAGCAGCTTGGCAGGACAGAGCTCCGATGGCTACACCTTC. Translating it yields CASSLAGQSSDGYTF.

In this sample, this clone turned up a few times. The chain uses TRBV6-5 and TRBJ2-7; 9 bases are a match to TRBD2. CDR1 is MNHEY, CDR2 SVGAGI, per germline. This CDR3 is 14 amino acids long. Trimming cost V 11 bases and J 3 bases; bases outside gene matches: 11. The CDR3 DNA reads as TGTGCCTGCGAACGAGGGACTAGCCACTACGAGCAGTACTTC. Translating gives CACERGTSHYEQYF.

The CDR3 protein is CASREPGQGASYEQYF. Here the CDR3 DNA reads TGTGCCAGCAGAGAACCGGGACAGGGGGCCTCCTACGAGCAGTACTTC. The chain recombines TRBV7-2 with TRBJ2-7; 12 nucleotides agree with TRBD1. Germline CDR1 SGHTA, CDR2 FQGNSA. V dropped 6 bases and J dropped 0; count of bases not matched to a gene: 6. The CDR3 covers 16 residues.

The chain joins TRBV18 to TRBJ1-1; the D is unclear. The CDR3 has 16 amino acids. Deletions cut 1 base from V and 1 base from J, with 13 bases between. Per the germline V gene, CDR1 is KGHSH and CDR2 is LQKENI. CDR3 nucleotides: TGTGCCAGCTCACCACTCAGCGCCTTTTCGAACACTGAAGCTTTCTTT. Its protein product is CASSPLSAFSNTEAFF.

The CDR3 DNA sequence: TGCGCCACCAGGACGGGGACAGGGGTGGGGAGCACTGAAGCTTTCTTT. It encodes CATRTGTGVGSTEAFF. The chain joins TRBV5-1 to TRBJ1-1, with 10 bases aligning to TRBD1. The germline gives CDR1 SGHRS, CDR2 YFSETQ. CDR3 length: 16 amino acids. V dropped 9 bases and J dropped 4; count of bases not matched to a gene: 15.

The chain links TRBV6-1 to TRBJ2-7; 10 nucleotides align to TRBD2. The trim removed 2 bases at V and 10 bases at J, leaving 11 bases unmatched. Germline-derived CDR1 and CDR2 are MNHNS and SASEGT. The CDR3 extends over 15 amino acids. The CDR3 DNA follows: TGTGCCAGCAGTGAACGGTCTAGCGGGGGATTTGTACAGTACTTC. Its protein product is CASSERSSGGFVQYF.

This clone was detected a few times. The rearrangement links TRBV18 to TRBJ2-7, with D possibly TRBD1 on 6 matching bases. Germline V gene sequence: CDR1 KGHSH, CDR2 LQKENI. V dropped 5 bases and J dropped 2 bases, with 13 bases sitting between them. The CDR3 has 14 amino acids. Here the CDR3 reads CASSEYPGAYEQYF. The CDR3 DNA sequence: TGTGCCAGCTCAGAATACCCAGGGGCCTACGAGCAGTACTTC.

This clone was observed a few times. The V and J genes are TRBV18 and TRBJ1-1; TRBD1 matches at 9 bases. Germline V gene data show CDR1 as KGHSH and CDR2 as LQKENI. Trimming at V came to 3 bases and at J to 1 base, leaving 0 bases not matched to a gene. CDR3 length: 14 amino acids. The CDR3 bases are TGTGCCAGCTCACCGGGACAGGGGAACACTGAAGCTTTCTTT. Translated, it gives CASSPGQGNTEAFF.

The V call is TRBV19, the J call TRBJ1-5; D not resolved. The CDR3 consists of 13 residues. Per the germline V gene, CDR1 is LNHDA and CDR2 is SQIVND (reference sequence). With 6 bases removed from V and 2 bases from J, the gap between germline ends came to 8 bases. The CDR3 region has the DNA TGTGCCAGTAGAAGGGAGGGCAATCAGCCCCAGCATTTT. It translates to CASRREGNQPQHF.

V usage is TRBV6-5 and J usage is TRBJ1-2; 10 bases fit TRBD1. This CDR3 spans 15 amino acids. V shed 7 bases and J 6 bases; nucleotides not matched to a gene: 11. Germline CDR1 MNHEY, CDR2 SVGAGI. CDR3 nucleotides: TGTGCCAGCAAAAGACAGACAGGGGGCCGACATGGCTACACCTTC. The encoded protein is CASKRQTGGRHGYTF.

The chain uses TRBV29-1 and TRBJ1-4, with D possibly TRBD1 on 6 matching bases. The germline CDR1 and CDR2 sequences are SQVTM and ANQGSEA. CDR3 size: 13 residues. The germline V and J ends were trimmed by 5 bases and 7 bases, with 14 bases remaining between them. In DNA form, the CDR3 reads TGCAGCGTTCAGGGGTTAGTAGGTGAAAAACTGTTTTTT. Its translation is CSVQGLVGEKLFF.

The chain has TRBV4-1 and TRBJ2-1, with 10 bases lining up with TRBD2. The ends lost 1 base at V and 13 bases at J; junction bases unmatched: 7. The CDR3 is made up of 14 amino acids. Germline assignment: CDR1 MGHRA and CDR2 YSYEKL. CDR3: CASSQGASSGGQFF. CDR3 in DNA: TGCGCCAGCAGCCAAGGTGCCTCTAGCGGGGGACAGTTCTTC.

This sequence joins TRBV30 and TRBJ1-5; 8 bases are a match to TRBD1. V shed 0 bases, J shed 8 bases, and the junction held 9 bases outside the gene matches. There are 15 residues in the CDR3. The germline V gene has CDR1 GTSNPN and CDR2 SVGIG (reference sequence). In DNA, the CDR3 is TGTGCCTGGAGTGTATCCCCAGGGGGCGGTGAGCCCCAGCATTTT. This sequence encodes CAWSVSPGGGEPQHF.

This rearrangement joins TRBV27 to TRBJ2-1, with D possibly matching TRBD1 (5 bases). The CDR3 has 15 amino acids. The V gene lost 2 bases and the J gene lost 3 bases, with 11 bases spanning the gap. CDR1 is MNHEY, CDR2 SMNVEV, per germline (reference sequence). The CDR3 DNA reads TGTGCCAGCAGTTTAGCCCCAGGGCGCTACAATGAGCAGTTCTTC. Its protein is CASSLAPGRYNEQFF.

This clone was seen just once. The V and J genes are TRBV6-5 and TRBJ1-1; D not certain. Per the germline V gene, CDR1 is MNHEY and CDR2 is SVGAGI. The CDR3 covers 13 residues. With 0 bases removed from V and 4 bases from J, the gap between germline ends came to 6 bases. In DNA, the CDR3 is TGTGCCAGCAGTTACTCCCCGGGCACTGAAGCTTTCTTT. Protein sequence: CASSYSPGTEAFF.

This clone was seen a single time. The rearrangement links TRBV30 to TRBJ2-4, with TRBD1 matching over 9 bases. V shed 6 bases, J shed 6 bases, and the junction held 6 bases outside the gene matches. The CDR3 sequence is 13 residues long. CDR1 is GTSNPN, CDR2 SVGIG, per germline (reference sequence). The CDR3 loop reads CACSTGGTNIQYF. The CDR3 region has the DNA TGTGCCTGTTCGACAGGGGGAACAAACATTCAGTACTTC.

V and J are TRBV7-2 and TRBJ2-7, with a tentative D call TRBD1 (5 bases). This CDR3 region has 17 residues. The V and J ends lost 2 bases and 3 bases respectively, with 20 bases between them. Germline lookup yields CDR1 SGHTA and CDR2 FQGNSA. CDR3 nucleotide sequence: TGTGCCAGCAGCTTATGGGGCGGACCTAGGTTCGGCTACGAGCAGTACTTC. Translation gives CASSLWGGPRFGYEQYF.

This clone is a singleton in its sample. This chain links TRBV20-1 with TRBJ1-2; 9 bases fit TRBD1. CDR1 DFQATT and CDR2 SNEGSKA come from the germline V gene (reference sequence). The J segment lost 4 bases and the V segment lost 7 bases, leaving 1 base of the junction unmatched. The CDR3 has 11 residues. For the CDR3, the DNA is TGCAGTGGGACAGGGGCCTATGGCTACACCTTC. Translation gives CSGTGAYGYTF.

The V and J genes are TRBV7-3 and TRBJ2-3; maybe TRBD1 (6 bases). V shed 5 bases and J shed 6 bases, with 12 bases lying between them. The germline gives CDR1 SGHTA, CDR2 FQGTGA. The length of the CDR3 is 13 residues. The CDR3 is CASSQGHGDTQYF. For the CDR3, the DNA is TGTGCCAGCAGCCAGGGGCATGGTGATACGCAGTATTTT.

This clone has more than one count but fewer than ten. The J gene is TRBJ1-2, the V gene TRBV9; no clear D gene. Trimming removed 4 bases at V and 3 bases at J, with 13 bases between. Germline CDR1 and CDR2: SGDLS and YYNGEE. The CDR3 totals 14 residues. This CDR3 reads CASSQVGSDYGYTF. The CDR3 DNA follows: TGTGCCAGCAGCCAGGTAGGGAGCGACTATGGCTACACCTTC.

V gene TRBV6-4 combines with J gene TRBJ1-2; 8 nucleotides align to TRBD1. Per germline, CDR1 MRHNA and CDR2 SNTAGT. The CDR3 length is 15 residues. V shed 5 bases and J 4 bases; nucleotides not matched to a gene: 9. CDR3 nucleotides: TGTGCCAGCAGTCTCGGGACAGGTGGGGTCTATGGCTACACCTTC. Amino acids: CASSLGTGGVYGYTF.

The CDR3 is CASSERGLETQYF. DNA of the CDR3: TGTGCCAGCAGTGAAAGGGGGCTGGAGACCCAGTACTTC. The V call is TRBV6-1, the J call TRBJ2-5; 7 nucleotides agree with TRBD1. The length of the CDR3 is 13 residues. Trimming removed 2 bases from V and 5 bases from J; junction bases left unmatched: 2. CDR1 and CDR2 (germline): MNHNS, SASEGT.